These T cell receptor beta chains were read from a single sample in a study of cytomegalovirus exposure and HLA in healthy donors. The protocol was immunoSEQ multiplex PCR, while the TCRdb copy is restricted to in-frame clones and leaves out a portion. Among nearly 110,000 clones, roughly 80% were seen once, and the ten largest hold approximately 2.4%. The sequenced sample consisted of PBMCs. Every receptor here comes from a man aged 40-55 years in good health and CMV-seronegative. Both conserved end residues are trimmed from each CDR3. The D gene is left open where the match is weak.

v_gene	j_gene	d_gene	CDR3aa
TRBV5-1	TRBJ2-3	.	ASSLQGSGDTQY
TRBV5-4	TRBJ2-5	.	ASSGEQTQY
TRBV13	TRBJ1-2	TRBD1	ASTLGGTIYGYT
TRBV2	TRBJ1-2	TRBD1	ASSKDRANYGYT
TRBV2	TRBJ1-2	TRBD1	ARRDRNYGYT
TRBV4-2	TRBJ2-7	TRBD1	ASSQDRQTGFSEQY
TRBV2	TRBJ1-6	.	ASSATVSPLH
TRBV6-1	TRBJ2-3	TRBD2	ASSASSGVRDTQY
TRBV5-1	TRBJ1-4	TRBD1	ASSARDSNEKLF
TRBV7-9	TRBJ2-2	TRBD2	ASQTGTSRTGELF
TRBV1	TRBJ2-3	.	TPSNTGGASTDTQY
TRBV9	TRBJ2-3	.	ASSVGGLSSDTQY
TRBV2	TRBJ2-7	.	ASSGDTNYEQY
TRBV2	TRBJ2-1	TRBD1	ASRLDRGDDEQF
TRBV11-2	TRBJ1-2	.	ASSYAGGNYGYT
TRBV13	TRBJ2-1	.	ASSLRDGGTYNEQF
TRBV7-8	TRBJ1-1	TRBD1	ASSHGQGGYNTEAF
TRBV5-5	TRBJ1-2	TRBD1	ASSLGDSNYYGYT
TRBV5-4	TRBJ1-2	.	ASRYRDGYEGYT
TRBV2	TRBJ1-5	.	ASSERSRGGNQPQH